This passage covers 25 T cell receptor beta chains from one sample sequenced in a study of blood T cell repertoires in COVID-19 (dated by TCRdb to between 2020 and 2021). Libraries were made using the immunoSEQ multiplex PCR assay. TCRdb mirrors the immuneACCESS table, restricted to in-frame sequences. Some clones are absent from its copies; in checked studies, under half trace to an unresolved V gene, and the reason for the others is unknown. The sample table lists 200,000 to 300,000 clones, 86% of them with a count of one. The ten top clones hold about 12% of the sample. The specimen was peripheral blood. These receptors were obtained from a man older than 75 with acute or convalescent COVID-19.

This clone was found once. This rearrangement joins TRBV6-6 to TRBJ2-2; D is possibly TRBD2 (5 bases). Germline V gene sequence: CDR1 MNHNY, CDR2 SVGAGI (reference sequence). V shed 5 bases and J shed 5 bases, with 21 bases lying between them. The CDR3 is made up of 17 amino acids. The CDR3 reads CASSPLGLGSSTGELFF. The CDR3, as DNA: TGTGCCAGCAGTCCCCTGGGTTTGGGGAGTTCTACCGGGGAGCTGTTTTTT.

The chain recombines TRBV3-1 (or the pseudogene TRBV3-2) with TRBJ1-2; D is unclear. The CDR3 length is 14 residues. The V end lost 0 bases, the J end lost 7 bases, and 12 bases lay between the germline ends. From germline, CDR1 is LGHDT and CDR2 YNNKEL (reference sequence). The CDR3 sequence: CASSQDWRDSGYTF. In nucleotides, the CDR3 is TGTGCCAGCAGCCAAGATTGGCGGGATTCTGGCTACACCTTC.

The chain recombines TRBV15 with TRBJ2-1; 8 bases line up with TRBD2. The CDR3 runs to 14 residues. Trimming removed 3 bases from V and 15 bases from J; junction bases left unmatched: 13. Per the germline V gene, CDR1 is LNHNV and CDR2 is YYDKDF (reference sequence). The CDR3 DNA reads TGTGCCACCAGCAGCCCGACTAGCGCGTCGGGGAGGTTCTTC. This encodes CATSSPTSASGRFF.

The rearrangement uses TRBV7-9 and TRBJ1-2; no clear D gene. Trimming left V 1 base short and J 0 bases short, with 9 bases between. Germline V CDR1 and CDR2: SEHNR, FQNEAQ (reference sequence). The CDR3 loop spans 15 amino acids. The CDR3 DNA follows: TGTGCCAGCAGCTTAGAGCGGGCTTCTAACTATGGCTACACCTTC. This sequence encodes CASSLERASNYGYTF.

The J gene is TRBJ2-3, the V gene TRBV18; a weak D match, TRBD2 (6 bases). Germline V gives CDR1 KGHSH, CDR2 LQKENI. The CDR3 is 15 residues long. V lost 3 bases to trimming and J lost 6 bases, with 16 bases between them. Here the CDR3 reads CASSPPGLPLDTQYF. The CDR3 DNA follows: TGTGCCAGCTCACCGCCGGGACTTCCTTTGGATACGCAGTATTTT.

This chain uses TRBV7-2 with TRBJ2-3, with 7 bases that match TRBD1. Germline trimming cut 5 bases from V and 0 bases from J; bases unmatched to any gene: 5. This CDR3 contains 15 residues. Germline V gene lookup returns CDR1 SGHTA and CDR2 FQGNSA. CDR3 nucleotides: TGTGCCAGCAGCCCGACAGGGCTTAGCACAGATACGCAGTATTTT. Its protein product is CASSPTGLSTDTQYF.

This clone has just one count. The chain links TRBV2 to TRBJ1-2, with 7 positions matching TRBD1. The ends lost 4 bases at V and 2 bases at J; junction bases unmatched: 4. The germline V gene encodes CDR1 SNHLY and CDR2 FYNNEI. The length of the CDR3 is 14 residues. The CDR3 here is CASSAGQSNYGYTF. The CDR3 coding sequence is TGTGCCAGCAGTGCGGGACAGAGCAACTATGGCTACACCTTC. The full variable domain, its missing parts supplied by reference TRBV2 and TRBJ1-2, is EPEVTQTPSHQVTQMGQEVILRCVPISNHLYFYWYRQILGQKVEFLVSFYNNEISEKSEIFDDQFSVERPDGSNFTLKIRSTKLEDSAMYFCASSAGQSNYGYTFGSGTRLTVV.

This chain connects TRBV27 to TRBJ2-3; 8 nucleotides align to TRBD1. There are 15 residues in the CDR3. V lost 4 bases, J lost 4 bases, and 7 bases stayed unmatched. Per germline, CDR1 MNHEY and CDR2 SMNVEV (reference sequence). The CDR3 loop reads CASSWAGGRSDTQYF. CDR3 in DNA: TGTGCCAGCAGTTGGGCAGGGGGCAGATCAGATACGCAGTATTTT.

The chain carries TRBV27 and TRBJ2-4, with a weak D call TRBD1 (5 bases). Germline V lookup: CDR1 MNHEY, CDR2 SMNVEV (reference sequence). This CDR3 region has 15 residues. The ends were cut back, 6 bases at V and 6 bases at J, with 18 bases in the middle. This CDR3 reads CASSPAQGIGNIQYF. The CDR3 DNA is TGTGCCAGCAGCCCCGCGCAGGGAATCGGAAACATTCAGTACTTC.

V usage is TRBV27 and J usage is TRBJ1-2; D is perhaps TRBD1 (6 bases). V lost 3 bases, J lost 4 bases, and 15 bases lay in between. In germline, CDR1 is MNHEY, CDR2 SMNVEV (reference sequence). The CDR3 covers 15 residues. For the CDR3, the DNA is TGTGCCAGCAGTTTTAGAAGGACAGACATCTATGGCTACACCTTC. It codes for CASSFRRTDIYGYTF.

The chain couples TRBV18 to TRBJ2-5, with 9 bases aligning to TRBD2. The CDR3 consists of 15 residues. The junction had 5 bases not matched to a gene; V was cut back by 1 base and J by 5 bases. Germline V lookup: CDR1 KGHSH, CDR2 LQKENI. CDR3 protein: CASSPRRGGAETQYF. CDR3 nucleotides: TGTGCCAGCTCACCACGGCGGGGGGGCGCGGAGACCCAGTACTTC.

This rearrangement joins TRBV5-1 to TRBJ1-1; 8 nucleotides align to TRBD1. There are 13 residues in the CDR3. Germline-derived CDR1 and CDR2 are SGHRS and YFSETQ. J lost 6 bases, V lost 4 bases, and 5 bases had no gene match. The CDR3 nucleotides are TGCGCCAGCAGCGGCGACAGGGGACCTGAAGCTTTCTTT. Encoded protein: CASSGDRGPEAFF.

Here the CDR3 reads CASSSGGFGNTIYF. The DNA of the CDR3 is TGTGCCAGCAGTTCAGGGGGTTTTGGAAACACCATATATTTT. V usage is TRBV6-6 and J usage is TRBJ1-3, with 7 nucleotides matching TRBD1. The germline gives CDR1 MNHNY, CDR2 SVGAGI (reference sequence). There are 14 residues in the CDR3. The J segment lost 3 bases and the V segment lost 4 bases, leaving 3 bases of the junction unmatched.

The chain has TRBV19 and TRBJ1-3; D remains ambiguous. The ends were cut back, 4 bases at V and 4 bases at J, with 8 bases in the middle. CDR3 length: 13 residues. CDR1 is LNHDA and CDR2 is SQIVND in the germline V gene (reference sequence). This CDR3 is CASSTLQGNTIYF. DNA for the CDR3: TGTGCCAGTAGTACATTACAGGGAAACACCATATATTTT.

This clone appeared a few times. V usage is TRBV11-2 and J usage is TRBJ1-5; TRBD1 matches at 10 bases. Trimming took 4 bases from V and 7 from J; bases not matched to a gene: 1. CDR1 and CDR2 (germline): SGHAT, FQNNGV. The CDR3 has 13 residues. The CDR3 nucleotides read TGTGCCAGCAGCTGGGACAGGGGCCAGCCCCAGCATTTT. Translated: CASSWDRGQPQHF.

The V and J genes are TRBV18 and TRBJ1-6; a possible D gene is TRBD1 (6 bases). V was cut by 5 bases and J by 2 bases, with 13 bases left in between. CDR1 and CDR2 (germline): KGHSH, LQKENI. The length of the CDR3 is 16 residues. CDR3: CASSDPTGTYNSPLHF. The DNA of the CDR3 is TGTGCCAGCTCAGATCCCACAGGGACCTATAATTCACCCCTCCACTTT.

The V call is TRBV28, the J call TRBJ1-2, with TRBD1 matching over 7 bases. CDR3 length: 16 residues. Germline V gene lookup returns CDR1 MDHEN and CDR2 SYDVKM. J was trimmed by 8 bases and V by 4 bases; bases with no gene match: 16. Here the CDR3 DNA reads TGTGCCAGCAGTTCCTTATATGGGAGACAGGGCCGGGGCTACACCTTC. As protein: CASSSLYGRQGRGYTF.

This clone was seen a few times. The chain combines TRBV9 with TRBJ1-3; possibly TRBD1 for D (5 bases). Germline assignment: CDR1 SGDLS and CDR2 YYNGEE. The ends were cut back, 3 bases at V and 4 bases at J, with 14 bases in the middle. This CDR3 comprises 15 residues. The CDR3 DNA is TGTGCCAGCAGCGCCAGCCCTTCAGGGGGAAACACCATATATTTT. Translation: CASSASPSGGNTIYF.

Only a few counts were recorded for this clone. This sequence joins TRBV5-1 and TRBJ1-1, with 7 bases lining up with TRBD1. The CDR3 runs 14 residues. Germline lookup yields CDR1 SGHRS and CDR2 YFSETQ. The junction had 6 bases not matched to a gene; V was cut back by 4 bases and J by 3 bases. The DNA for the CDR3 is TGCGCCAGCAGCATTGACAGGGTGGACACTGAAGCTTTCTTT. Encoded protein: CASSIDRVDTEAFF.

The V call is TRBV7-2, the J call TRBJ2-5, with 8 bases matching TRBD2. The CDR3 loop spans 14 amino acids. Germline V gene data show CDR1 as SGHTA and CDR2 as FQGNSA. Losses at the gene ends were 6 bases for V and 2 bases for J; bases not matched to a gene: 5. This CDR3 is CASRLAGGQETQYF. The DNA for the CDR3 is TGTGCCAGCAGGCTGGCGGGGGGACAAGAGACCCAGTACTTC.

The chain links TRBV3-1 (or the pseudogene TRBV3-2) to TRBJ2-2; 9 bases align to TRBD1. This CDR3 contains 16 residues. J lost 6 bases, V lost 0 bases, and 5 bases had no gene match. In germline, CDR1 is LGHDT, CDR2 YNNKEL (reference sequence). The CDR3, as DNA: TGTGCCAGCAGCCAAGAGGGGACAGGGTGGGCCGGGGAGCTGTTTTTT. Translating it yields CASSQEGTGWAGELFF.

The rearrangement joins TRBV28 to TRBJ1-1, with 7 bases that match TRBD1. This CDR3 contains 14 residues. Looked up from germline, CDR1 is MDHEN and CDR2 is SYDVKM. With 4 bases clipped from V and 4 bases from J, the junction kept 6 bases outside the gene matches. CDR3 residues: CASSSGTVVTEAFF. The CDR3 DNA reads as TGTGCCAGCAGTTCGGGGACAGTCGTCACTGAAGCTTTCTTT. Complete variable domain (other parts from reference TRBV28 and TRBJ1-1): DVKVTQSSRYLVKRTGEKVFLECVQDMDHENMFWYRQDPGLGLRLIYFSYDVKMKEKGDIPEGYSVSREKKERFSLILESASTNQTSMYLCASSSGTVVTEAFFGQGTRLTVV.

V usage is TRBV19 and J usage is TRBJ1-4, with unresolved D. In germline, CDR1 is LNHDA, CDR2 SQIVND (reference sequence). The ends were cut back, 1 base at V and 0 bases at J, with 6 bases in the middle. The CDR3 is 15 amino acids. Here the CDR3 DNA reads TGTGCCAGTAGTATAGGGGCATCAACTAATGAAAAACTGTTTTTT. Amino acid sequence: CASSIGASTNEKLFF.

This clone has just a few counts. This chain links TRBV7-8 with TRBJ2-7, with TRBD2 matching 9 bases. Looked up from germline, CDR1 is SGHVS and CDR2 is FQNEAQ. This CDR3 comprises 15 residues. The V and J ends lost 5 bases and 5 bases, in that order; junction bases with no gene match: 10. The CDR3 spells CASSPQIQREDEQYF. The DNA for the CDR3 is TGTGCCAGCAGCCCTCAAATCCAGCGGGAGGACGAGCAGTACTTC.

The genes are TRBV28 and TRBJ2-7; unclear D gene. The CDR3 totals 15 residues. The germline gives CDR1 MDHEN, CDR2 SYDVKM. V lost 1 base to trimming and J lost 2 bases, with 12 bases between them. CDR3 loop: CASSLLSGAPYEQYF. The CDR3 DNA reads TGTGCCAGCAGTTTATTATCCGGTGCTCCCTACGAGCAGTACTTC.